The entry that follows covers one T cell receptor (beta chain) sequence. Germline CDR1 is MGHRA and CDR2 is YSYEKL. V trimming: 4 bases; J trimming: 7 bases; junction bases outside the gene matches: 9. The length of the CDR3 is 15 residues. This entry is derived from a study of blood T cell repertoires in COVID-19. Study overall: The United States, Italy and Spain provided the acute and convalescent COVID-19 samples.

In the original workflow: Reference gene primer amplification yielded estimated nucleated cell counts. The repertoire was sequenced with immunoSEQ multiplex PCR; TCRdb's copy has only in-frame clones and lacks some. Clonal size and the V and J genes are those of that table, whereas D and trimming came from the DNA. The table shows 240,000 or so clones, with approximately 90% occurring only once. Shortly before study entry, within 2 weeks, exposed participants had met a COVID-19 case. The sequenced material came from PBMCs or T cells enriched from blood (not recorded which). V and J are TRBV4-1 and TRBJ1-2; TRBD1 matches at 10 bases. The clonotype was recovered from a man aged 50-59 years who had been exposed to COVID-19. The CDR3 here is CASSPQPGQGFGYTF. The DNA for the CDR3 is TGCGCCAGCAGCCCGCAGCCGGGACAGGGGTTTGGCTACACCTTC.